Below, 18 T cell receptor beta chains from the same sample are listed, as sequenced in a study of cytomegalovirus exposure and HLA in healthy donors. The PCR had 60 Vbeta and 13 Jbeta primers. TCRdb keeps only in-frame clones here, not all; method: immunoSEQ multiplex PCR. The data show 130,000 or so clones, approximately 8.8% seen once. The sequenced sample was PBMCs. The source is a man between 35 and 55 years old in good health and CMV-seronegative.

The gene calls are TRBV9 and TRBJ2-2; 9 bases align to TRBD2. This CDR3 spans 17 amino acids. J lost 1 base, V lost 4 bases, and 8 bases had no gene match. The germline V gene encodes CDR1 SGDLS and CDR2 YYNGEE. For the CDR3, the DNA is TGTGCCAGCAGCCCCGGGATAGCGGGGGAGAACACCGGGGAGCTGTTTTTT. Translating gives CASSPGIAGENTGELFF.

This clone was picked up one time. The chain is built from TRBV4-2 and TRBJ1-1, with D perhaps TRBD1 (6 bases). V shed 5 bases and J shed 0 bases, with 10 bases lying between them. This CDR3 contains 14 residues. Germline-derived CDR1 and CDR2 are LGHNA and YNFKEQ. CDR3 DNA: TGTGCCAGCAGCTCCTGGGACATGAACACTGAAGCTTTCTTT. Translation gives CASSSWDMNTEAFF.

This clone was seen more than once but under ten times. This sequence joins TRBV15 and TRBJ1-6; tentative D call: TRBD1 (5 bases). The length of the CDR3 is 14 residues. Between the trimmed V and J ends, which lost 6 bases and 10 bases, there was a span of 16 bases. Germline loops: CDR1 LNHNV, CDR2 YYDKDF (reference sequence). The CDR3 region is CATREGQGGSPLHF. Written as DNA, the CDR3 is TGTGCCACCAGGGAGGGGCAGGGCGGGTCACCCCTCCACTTT.

The sample holds a few counts of this clone. This sample also contains other DNA sequences that code for the same CDR3. The chain carries TRBV9 and TRBJ2-5, with a possible D match to TRBD2 (5 bases). The ends were cut back, 0 bases at V and 5 bases at J, with 11 bases in the middle. Germline V gives CDR1 SGDLS, CDR2 YYNGEE. This CDR3 is 14 amino acids long. CDR3 coding DNA: TGTGCCAGCAGCGTAGGTTCTGGGGAGGAGACCCAGTACTTC. Protein product: CASSVGSGEETQYF.

This clone was counted between two and nine times. The chain links TRBV7-2 to TRBJ2-2; possible D gene TRBD2, 6 bases. Trimming removed 5 bases from V and 2 bases from J, with 15 bases in between. This CDR3 region has 16 residues. In germline, CDR1 is SGHTA, CDR2 FQGNSA. CDR3 DNA sequence: TGTGCCAGCAGCCTACTGGGAGGACACAACACCGGGGAGCTGTTTTTT. Protein: CASSLLGGHNTGELFF.

A few counts support this clone. Within the sample, other DNA sequences also encode this same CDR3. The genes are TRBV5-1 and TRBJ1-1, with no clear D. Germline loops: CDR1 SGHRS, CDR2 YFSETQ. The V end lost 2 bases, the J end lost 2 bases, and 7 bases lay between the germline ends. This CDR3 spans 13 amino acids. Here the CDR3 DNA reads TGCGCCAGCAGCTTCGCAGGAAACACTGAAGCTTTCTTT. Translation: CASSFAGNTEAFF. Full variable domain (outside the CDR3, taken from reference TRBV5-1 and TRBJ1-1): KAGVTQTPRYLIKTRGQQVTLSCSPISGHRSVSWYQQTPGQGLQFLFEYFSETQRNKGNFPGRFSGRQFSNSRSEMNVSTLELGDSALYLCASSFAGNTEAFFGQGTRLTVV.

The chain recombines TRBV28 with TRBJ1-2; tentatively, D is TRBD1 (6 bases). CDR3 length: 17 amino acids. Trimming left V 5 bases short and J 3 bases short, with 22 bases between. Germline CDR1 is MDHEN and CDR2 is SYDVKM. CDR3 nucleotides: TGTGCCAGCAGTCAACTCTCTTCGGGGGGCGCTGACTATGGCTACACCTTC. Translation gives CASSQLSSGGADYGYTF.

This clone occurred a few times. The chain employs TRBV7-9 and TRBJ1-6; D is perhaps TRBD1 (5 bases). Germline CDR1 and CDR2: SEHNR and FQNEAQ (reference sequence). Between the trimmed V and J ends, which lost 1 base and 0 bases, there was a span of 13 bases. The CDR3 contains 18 residues. In nucleotides, the CDR3 is TGTGCCAGCAGCTTAGGGGGGGAACAAAGCTCCTATAATTCACCCCTCCACTTT. It specifies CASSLGGEQSSYNSPLHF.

This clone appeared a few times. The V gene is TRBV28, the J gene TRBJ2-7; TRBD2 might be the D (6 bases). The germline gives CDR1 MDHEN, CDR2 SYDVKM. The V and J ends lost 6 bases and 5 bases respectively, with 20 bases between them. There are 15 residues in the CDR3. This CDR3 reads CASSAGDFMRDEQYF. DNA of the CDR3: TGTGCCAGCAGCGCCGGGGACTTCATGAGAGACGAGCAGTACTTC.

This clone was counted between two and nine times. V usage is TRBV6-5 and J usage is TRBJ1-1; a weak D match, TRBD1 (5 bases). Looked up from germline, CDR1 is MNHEY and CDR2 is SVGAGI. The V end was cut by 5 bases, the J end by 4 bases, with 14 bases between. The CDR3 runs to 14 residues. CDR3 loop: CASSTGGVSTEAFF. The CDR3 DNA reads TGTGCCAGCAGTACGGGGGGAGTGAGCACTGAAGCTTTCTTT.

The sample holds a few counts of this clone. This chain uses TRBV5-1 with TRBJ2-5, with a tentative D call TRBD1 (6 bases). Deletions cut 0 bases from V and 2 bases from J, with 8 bases between. Germline lookup yields CDR1 SGHRS and CDR2 YFSETQ. The CDR3 covers 14 residues. The CDR3 DNA reads TGCGCCAGCAGCTTGGGACAGGTACAAGAGACCCAGTACTTC. Translated: CASSLGQVQETQYF.

This clone was detected a few times. This sequence joins TRBV19 and TRBJ2-2, with a tentative D call TRBD1 (6 bases). V lost 5 bases to trimming and J lost 4 bases, with 20 bases between them. Germline V lookup: CDR1 LNHDA, CDR2 SQIVND (reference sequence). The CDR3 totals 17 residues. DNA of the CDR3: TGTGCCAGTAGTGAACAGGGATACCAAACCACCACCGGGGAGCTGTTTTTT. Translating it yields CASSEQGYQTTTGELFF. Together with reference TRBV19 and TRBJ2-2, the CDR3 gives the full variable domain: DGGITQSPKYLFRKEGQNVTLSCEQNLNHDAMYWYRQDPGQGLRLIYYSQIVNDFQKGDIAEGYSVSREKKESFPLTVTSAQKNPTAFYLCASSEQGYQTTTGELFFGEGSRLTVL.

The sample holds a few counts of this clone. The sample holds other DNA sequences that translate to the same CDR3. CDR3 in amino acids: CASSPGGSYEQYF. The CDR3 DNA follows: TGTGCCAGCAGCCCCGGCGGCAGCTACGAGCAGTACTTC. The chain has TRBV7-9 and TRBJ2-7, with unresolved D. The CDR3 is 13 residues long. Between the trimmed V and J ends, which lost 5 bases and 3 bases, there was a span of 11 bases. The germline CDR1 and CDR2 sequences are SEHNR and FQNEAQ (reference sequence).

The rearrangement uses TRBV18 and TRBJ1-2; D is unclear. The CDR3 consists of 15 residues. Trimming pared 2 bases from V and 5 bases from J, leaving 15 bases between. The germline V gene encodes CDR1 KGHSH and CDR2 LQKENI. The CDR3 reads CASSPIREGRYGYTF. The DNA of the CDR3 is TGTGCCAGCTCACCAATTCGGGAGGGAAGGTATGGCTACACCTTC. Supplemented by reference TRBV18 and TRBJ1-2, the full variable domain reads NAGVMQNPRHLVRRRGQEARLRCSPMKGHSHVYWYRQLPEEGLKFMVYLQKENIIDESGMPKERFSAEFPKEGPSILRIQQVVRGDSAAYFCASSPIREGRYGYTFGSGTRLTVV.

V gene TRBV14 combines with J gene TRBJ2-7; 10 nucleotides align to TRBD1. This CDR3 has 14 amino acids. With V trimmed by 4 bases and J by 5 bases, 5 bases remained unmatched. CDR1 is SGHDN and CDR2 is FVKESK in the germline V gene. The CDR3 DNA reads as TGTGCCAGCAGCCCTCGGGACAGGGGTAACGAGCAGTACTTC. This gives the protein CASSPRDRGNEQYF.

This rearrangement joins TRBV21-1 to TRBJ2-1; the D call in the table, TRBD2, was not verified against the DNA. TRBV21-1 is designated a pseudogene. CDR3 length: 14 residues. In nucleotides, the CDR3 is TGTGCCAGCCCCACTACCGGATTATCAAATGAGCAGTTCTTC. Translation: CASPTTGLSNEQFF.

The genes are TRBV5-3 and TRBJ2-2; 8 bases match TRBD1. TRBV5-3 is treated as an ORF (open reading frame) with a function not yet certain. Trimming removed 3 bases from V and 4 bases from J; junction bases left unmatched: 11. The CDR3 runs 17 residues. The CDR3 here is CARSSLGQGTFTGELFF. The CDR3 DNA sequence: TGTGCCAGAAGCTCCCTTGGACAGGGAACGTTCACCGGGGAGCTGTTTTTT.

The chain employs TRBV28 and TRBJ1-2; D not resolved. Trimming shortened V by 5 bases and J by 8 bases, and 9 bases separated the two germline ends. This CDR3 is 11 amino acids long. Germline V lookup: CDR1 MDHEN, CDR2 SYDVKM. CDR3 loop: CASSPGRGYTF. The CDR3 nucleotides read TGTGCCAGCAGTCCAGGCCGCGGCTACACCTTC.